This T cell receptor beta chain was sequenced in a study of regulatory T cells in long-lasting Graves disease. Germline V CDR1 and CDR2: SGHRS, YFSETQ. The CDR3 consists of 14 residues. Trimming left V 1 base short and J 0 bases short, with 7 bases between. Construction of the TCR beta libraries employed iRepertoire HTBI primers in conjunction with Arm-PCR of CDR3 regions. One entry per CDR3 protein, called by TCRdb with MiXCR from the multiplex PCR reads. The table shows 400,000 to 600,000 distinct CDR3 sequences, with roughly 21% occurring only once. This clonotype came up many times. Time point: persistent/refractory GD, antithyroid drugs over 5 years with positive TRAb. Scientists built the TCR library using RNA that was extracted from PBMCs.

The input for sequencing was peripheral blood mononuclear cells (PBMCs), taken when the disease was refractory, from a patient treated with antithyroid drugs. This receptor was obtained from a female donor with Graves disease. The V and J genes are TRBV5-1 and TRBJ1-1; D is uncertain. The CDR3 nucleotides read TGCGCCAGCAGCTTGAACGGGATGAACACTGAAGCTTTCTTT. Its translation is CASSLNGMNTEAFF.